A single sample is the source of the 15 T cell receptor beta chains below, sequenced in a study of molecular identifiers for immune sequencing clone quantification. Via MiXCR, TCRdb re-called the PCR reads, giving one row per CDR3 protein. The sample has more than 550,000 distinct CDR3 sequences, roughly 27% seen once. The sequenced sample was naive CD8+ T cells from blood, with Jurkat cell RNA spiked in. The subset was: FACS-sorted CD8+CD4-CCR7+CD45RA+ naive T cells. These TCRs come from a human donor in good health. Some libraries in this study had Jurkat cell RNA spiked in.

This clonotype was detected a few times. The V call is TRBV10-3, the J call TRBJ2-1; D remains unclear. Germline CDR1 reads ENHRY; CDR2 reads SYGVKD. V was trimmed by 0 bases and J by 5 bases, leaving 2 bases between them. The CDR3 covers 12 residues. The CDR3 DNA reads TGTGCCATCAGTGAGTCGGACAATGAGCAGTTCTTC. The encoded protein is CAISESDNEQFF.

The V and J genes are TRBV19 and TRBJ1-4; a weak D match, TRBD1 (5 bases). Trimming left V 5 bases short and J 8 bases short, with 18 bases between. This CDR3 contains 15 residues. Germline V CDR1 and CDR2: LNHDA, SQIVND (reference sequence). Here the CDR3 DNA reads TGTGCCAGTAGTGTACTAACGGGACTCGGAGAAAAACTGTTTTTT. Protein sequence: CASSVLTGLGEKLFF.

J is TRBJ2-7 and V is TRBV20-1; 9 nucleotides match TRBD2. CDR3 size: 14 residues. V trimming: 1 base; J trimming: 6 bases; junction bases outside the gene matches: 7. CDR1 and CDR2 (germline): DFQATT, SNEGSKA (reference sequence). For the CDR3, the DNA is TGCAGTGCTAGAGTAGCGGGAGTGTCCCTCGAGCAGTACTTC. This translates into CSARVAGVSLEQYF.

This clonotype was seen only a few times. The chain employs TRBV9 and TRBJ2-7; maybe TRBD2 (6 bases). V was pared by 2 bases and J by 3 bases, with 12 bases between. CDR3 length: 14 amino acids. Germline V CDR1 and CDR2: SGDLS, YYNGEE. Here the CDR3 reads CASSVDGGNYEQYF. In DNA form, the CDR3 reads TGTGCCAGCAGCGTTGACGGAGGGAACTACGAGCAGTACTTC.

This clonotype has at least ten counts. The chain couples TRBV4-3 to TRBJ2-7; D may match TRBD1 or TRBD2 (5 bases each). Germline lookup yields CDR1 LGHNA and CDR2 YSLEER. There are 15 residues in the CDR3. V was clipped by 1 base and J by 2 bases, with 12 bases between them. CDR3: CASSQGQGAPYEQYF. The CDR3 coding sequence is TGCGCCAGCAGCCAAGGGCAGGGAGCCCCCTACGAGCAGTACTTC.

Remarks on this clonotype: A read error may explain this, as a much larger clone is one base away. The CDR3 here is CASRFVPGDTGELFF. CDR3 DNA sequence: TGTGCCAGCAGGTTCGTCCCGGGTGACACCGGGGAGCTGTTTTTT. The rearrangement joins TRBV7-9 to TRBJ2-2; no reliable D call. From germline, CDR1 is SEHNR and CDR2 FQNEAQ (reference sequence). This CDR3 has 15 residues. V gave up 6 bases and J gave up 3 bases, with 14 bases separating them. The complete variable domain, with remaining parts taken from reference TRBV7-9 and TRBJ2-2, reads DTGVSQNPRHKITKRGQNVTFRCDPISEHNRLYWYRQTLGQGPEFLTYFQNEAQLEKSRLLSDRFSAERPKGSFSTLEIQRTEQGDSAMYLCASRFVPGDTGELFFGEGSRLTVL.

Note on this clonotype: This CDR3 fails to terminate in the conserved phenylalanine or tryptophan, so it likely reflects a read error. The CDR3 DNA reads TGTGCCAGCAGTTACGCCAACAGGGACCCCAATGAAAAACTGTTTTCT. Residues: CASSYANRDPNEKLFS. V usage is TRBV6-6 and J usage is TRBJ1-4; tentative D call: TRBD1 (6 bases). Trimming cost V 2 bases and J 5 bases, with 15 bases left between them. The CDR3 has 16 residues. CDR1 MNHNY and CDR2 SVGAGI come from the germline V gene (reference sequence).

A remark on this clonotype: This may stem from a read error, because a much larger clone lies one nucleotide away. The V call is TRBV6-2 or TRBV6-3, the J call TRBJ2-3; no reliable D call. The CDR3 has 14 amino acids. Germline CDR1 MNHEY, CDR2 SVGEGT. As DNA, the CDR3 is TGTGCCGGCAGTTACTCGAGAGCAGAGGATACGCAGTATTTT. Translating it yields CAGSYSRAEDTQYF.

The gene calls are TRBV12-5 and TRBJ2-3, with 7 bases that match TRBD1. The CDR3 is 14 residues long. Per germline, CDR1 LGHNT and CDR2 FRNRAP. The V and J ends lost 6 bases and 4 bases, in that order; junction bases with no gene match: 7. CDR3 sequence: CASGTGYEADTQYF. The CDR3 coding sequence is TGTGCTAGTGGGACAGGGTATGAGGCAGATACGCAGTATTTT.

This clonotype was seen a few times. One end of the junction varies from germline; a read error may be responsible. The chain is built from TRBV4-3 and TRBJ1-2; 7 bases are shared with TRBD1. Germline V gene sequence: CDR1 LGHNA, CDR2 YSLEER. This CDR3 comprises 17 residues. The CDR3 coding sequence is TGCGCCAGCGGCCAAGATTCAACAGGGGCCACTAACTATGGCTACACCTTC. It translates to CASGQDSTGATNYGYTF.

This clonotype was counted a single time. A much more abundant neighbour one base away suggests this may be a read error. The J gene is TRBJ1-2, the V gene TRBV12-3 or TRBV12-4; TRBD1 agrees at 7 bases. Losses at the gene ends were 5 bases for V and 4 bases for J; bases not matched to a gene: 7. The CDR3 extends over 14 amino acids. The CDR3 DNA reads as TGTGCCAGCAGTCCGGGACAGAAAAGCTATGGCTACACCTTC. Translated: CASSPGQKSYGYTF.

This clonotype was counted ten times or more. This chain connects TRBV7-9 to TRBJ1-5; 7 nucleotides line up with TRBD1. Losses at the gene ends were 5 bases for V and 5 bases for J; bases not matched to a gene: 6. The CDR3 totals 14 residues. From germline, CDR1 is SEHNR and CDR2 FQNEAQ (reference sequence). The CDR3 DNA is TGTGCCAGCAGCCACACAGGGGTTCATCAGCCCCAGCATTTT. It codes for CASSHTGVHQPQHF. Based on the CDR3 plus reference TRBV7-9 and TRBJ1-5, the full variable domain is DTGVSQNPRHKITKRGQNVTFRCDPISEHNRLYWYRQTLGQGPEFLTYFQNEAQLEKSRLLSDRFSAERPKGSFSTLEIQRTEQGDSAMYLCASSHTGVHQPQHFGDGTRLSIL.

This clonotype appeared once. The chain carries TRBV27 and TRBJ2-7; 8 positions agree with TRBD1. The CDR3 sequence is 13 residues long. The V segment lost 5 bases and the J segment 9 bases; nucleotides outside the gene matches: 9. From germline, CDR1 is MNHEY and CDR2 SMNVEV (reference sequence). CDR3 loop: CASSPQTGDAQYF. CDR3 DNA: TGTGCCAGCAGTCCTCAGACAGGGGACGCGCAGTACTTC.

This clonotype was observed a few times. The chain employs TRBV20-1 and TRBJ2-1; the D is unclear. V lost 3 bases and J 7 bases, leaving 13 bases between the germline ends. There are 13 residues in the CDR3. CDR1 and CDR2 from the germline V gene are DFQATT and SNEGSKA (reference sequence). The CDR3 protein is CSARVPSWNEQFF. CDR3 nucleotide sequence: TGCAGTGCTAGGGTCCCTAGTTGGAATGAGCAGTTCTTC.

The gene calls are TRBV5-3 and TRBJ1-1; no clear D gene. TRBV5-3 is noted as an ORF with a role that remains uncertain. The CDR3 loop spans 13 amino acids. Trimming cost V 8 bases and J 7 bases, with 18 bases left between them. CDR3 nucleotide sequence: TGTGCCAGCAGCGAGGACCTCCCTGTTGAAGCTTTCTTT. Its translation: CASSEDLPVEAFF.